The clone carrying this T cell receptor beta chain was counted many times. What it binds is unknown. The CDR3 sequence is 12 residues long. J lost 7 bases, V lost 10 bases, and 6 bases had no gene match. Germline-derived CDR1 and CDR2 are SNHLY and FYNNEI. These data belong to a study of breast tumors, draining lymph nodes, adjacent tissues. TCRdb itself ran the multiplex PCR reads through MiXCR, one entry per CDR3 protein. The sample yields 250,000 or so distinct CDR3 sequences, under 35% seen once. Axillary draining lymph nodes of breast cancer patients supplied the node samples. Study outcomes and limitations: Data fit most tumor T cells coming from lymph node, expanding in tumor. That most tumor T cells come from lymph nodes remained unproven.

The source of this sequence is a female donor with breast cancer. Some clones in this sample may be carry-over from other donors' samples. This chain links TRBV2 with TRBJ2-1, with 8 bases aligning to TRBD2. Material: axillary lymph node tissue. This chain's CDR3 is CAIQREFNEQFF. CDR3 DNA: TGTGCCATTCAGCGGGAGTTTAATGAGCAGTTCTTC.